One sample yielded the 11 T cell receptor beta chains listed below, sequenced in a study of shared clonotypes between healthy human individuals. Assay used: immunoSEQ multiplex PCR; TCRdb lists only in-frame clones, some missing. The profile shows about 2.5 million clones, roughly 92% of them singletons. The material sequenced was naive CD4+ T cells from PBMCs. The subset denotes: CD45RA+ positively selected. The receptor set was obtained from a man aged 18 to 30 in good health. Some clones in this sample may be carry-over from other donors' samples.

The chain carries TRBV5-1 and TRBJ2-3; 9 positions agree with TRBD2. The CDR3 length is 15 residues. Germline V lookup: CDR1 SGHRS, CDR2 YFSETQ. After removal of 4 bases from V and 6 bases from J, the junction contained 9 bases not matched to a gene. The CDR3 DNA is TGCGCCAGCAGCCTGGGGGGACTAGCAAGGGATACGCAGTATTTT. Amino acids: CASSLGGLARDTQYF.

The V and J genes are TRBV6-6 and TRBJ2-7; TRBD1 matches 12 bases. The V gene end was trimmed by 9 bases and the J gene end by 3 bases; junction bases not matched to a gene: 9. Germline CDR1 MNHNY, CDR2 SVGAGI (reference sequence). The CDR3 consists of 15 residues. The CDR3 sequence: CASSPRDRGLYEQYF. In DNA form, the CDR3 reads TGTGCCAGTAGCCCTAGGGACAGGGGGCTCTACGAGCAGTACTTC.

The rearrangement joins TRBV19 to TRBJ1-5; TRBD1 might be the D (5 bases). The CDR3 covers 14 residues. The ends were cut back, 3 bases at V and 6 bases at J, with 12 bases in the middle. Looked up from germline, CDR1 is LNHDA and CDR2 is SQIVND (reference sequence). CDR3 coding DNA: TGTGCCAGTAGTATCCGGACGGGGGGTCAGCCCCAGCATTTT. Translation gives CASSIRTGGQPQHF.

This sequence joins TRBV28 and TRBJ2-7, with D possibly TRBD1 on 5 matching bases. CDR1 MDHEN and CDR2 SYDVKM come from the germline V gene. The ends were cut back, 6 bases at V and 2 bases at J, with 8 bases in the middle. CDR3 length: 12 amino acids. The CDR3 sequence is CASRGPAYEQYF. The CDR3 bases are TGTGCCAGCAGGGGGCCCGCCTACGAGCAGTACTTC.

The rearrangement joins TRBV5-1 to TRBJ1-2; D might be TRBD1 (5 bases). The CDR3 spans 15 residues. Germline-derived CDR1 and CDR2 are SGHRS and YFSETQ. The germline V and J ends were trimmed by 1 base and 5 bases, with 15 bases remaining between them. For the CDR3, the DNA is TGCGCCAGCAGCTTGACCTTCGAGACAGAATATGGCTACACCTTC. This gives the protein CASSLTFETEYGYTF.

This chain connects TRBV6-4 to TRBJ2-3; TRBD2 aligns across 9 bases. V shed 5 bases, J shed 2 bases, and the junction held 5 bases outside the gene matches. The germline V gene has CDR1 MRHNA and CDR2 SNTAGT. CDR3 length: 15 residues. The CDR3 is CASSRTSEFTDTQYF. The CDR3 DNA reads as TGTGCCAGCAGTAGGACTAGCGAATTCACAGATACGCAGTATTTT.

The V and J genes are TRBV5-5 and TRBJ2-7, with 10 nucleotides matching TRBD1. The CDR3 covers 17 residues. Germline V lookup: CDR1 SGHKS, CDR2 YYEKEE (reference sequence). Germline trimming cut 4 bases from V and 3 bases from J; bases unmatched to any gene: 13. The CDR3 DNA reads TGTGCCAGCAGCCCTTATCCTCCGGGACAGGGGAGCTACGAGCAGTACTTC. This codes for CASSPYPPGQGSYEQYF.

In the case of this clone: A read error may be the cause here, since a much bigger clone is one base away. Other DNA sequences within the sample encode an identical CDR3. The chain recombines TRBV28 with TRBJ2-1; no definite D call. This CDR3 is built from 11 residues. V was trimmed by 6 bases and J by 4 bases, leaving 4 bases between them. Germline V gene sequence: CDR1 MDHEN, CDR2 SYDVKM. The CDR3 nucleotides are TGTGCCAGCAGGGAATACAATGAGCAGTTCTTC. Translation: CASREYNEQFF.

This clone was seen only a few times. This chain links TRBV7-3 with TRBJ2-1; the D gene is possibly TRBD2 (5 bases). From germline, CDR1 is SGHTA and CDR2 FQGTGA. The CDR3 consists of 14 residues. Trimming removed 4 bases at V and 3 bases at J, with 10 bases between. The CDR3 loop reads CASSSLGDYNEQFF. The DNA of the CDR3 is TGTGCCAGCAGCTCCCTCGGGGACTACAATGAGCAGTTCTTC.

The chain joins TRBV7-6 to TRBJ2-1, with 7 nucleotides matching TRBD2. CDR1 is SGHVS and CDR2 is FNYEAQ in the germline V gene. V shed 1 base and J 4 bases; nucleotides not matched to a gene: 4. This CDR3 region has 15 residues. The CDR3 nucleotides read TGTGCCAGCAGCTTAGATCTAGCGGAGTACAATGAGCAGTTCTTC. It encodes CASSLDLAEYNEQFF.

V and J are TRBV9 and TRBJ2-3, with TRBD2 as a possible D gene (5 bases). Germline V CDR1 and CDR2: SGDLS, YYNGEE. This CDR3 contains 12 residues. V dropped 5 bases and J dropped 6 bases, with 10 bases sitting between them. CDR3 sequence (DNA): TGTGCCAGCAGTAGTAGCGCTGATACGCAGTATTTT. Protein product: CASSSSADTQYF. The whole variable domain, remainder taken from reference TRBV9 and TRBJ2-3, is DSGVTQTPKHLITATGQRVTLRCSPRSGDLSVYWYQQSLDQGLQFLIQYYNGEERAKGNILERFSAQQFPDLHSELNLSSLELGDSALYFCASSSSADTQYFGPGTRLTVL.